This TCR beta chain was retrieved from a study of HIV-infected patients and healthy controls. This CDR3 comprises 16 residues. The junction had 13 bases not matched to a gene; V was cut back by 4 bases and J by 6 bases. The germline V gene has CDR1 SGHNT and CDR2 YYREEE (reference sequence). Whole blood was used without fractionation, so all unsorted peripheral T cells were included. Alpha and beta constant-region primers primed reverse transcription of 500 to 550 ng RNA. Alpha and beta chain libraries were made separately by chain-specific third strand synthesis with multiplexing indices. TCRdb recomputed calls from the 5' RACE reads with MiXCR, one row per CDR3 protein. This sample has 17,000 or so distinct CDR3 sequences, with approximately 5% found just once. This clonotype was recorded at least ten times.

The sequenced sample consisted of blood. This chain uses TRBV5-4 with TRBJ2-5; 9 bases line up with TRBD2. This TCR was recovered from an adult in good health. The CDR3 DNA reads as TGTGCCAGCAGCGGGGGCGCGGGACTAGCAGGGCAGACCCAGTACTTC. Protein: CASSGGAGLAGQTQYF.